This record concerns one T cell receptor (beta chain) sequence. This sample stems from a study of cytomegalovirus exposure and HLA in healthy donors. CDR3 length: 16 amino acids. The germline V gene encodes CDR1 LGHNA and CDR2 YSLEER. Unmatched junction bases numbered 2, after V lost 0 bases and J lost 0 bases. It was with 60 Vbeta and 13 Jbeta primers that the PCR ran. Measured with immunoSEQ multiplex PCR; TCRdb has only the in-frame clones, and not every one. The sample holds 200,000 to 250,000 clones, 85% to 90% seen once. Sequences were obtained from PBMCs. The chain couples TRBV4-3 to TRBJ2-1; TRBD2 matches at 7 bases. The TCR sequence derives from a human donor in good health. CDR3 nucleotides: TGCGCCAGCAGCCAAGACGGCGGGGGCTCCTACAATGAGCAGTTCTTC. Translated: CASSQDGGGSYNEQFF.